This T cell receptor beta chain was recorded in a study of graft-versus-host responses after intestinal transplantation. Study-wide background: Isolated intestinal, liver-intestinal, or multivisceral transplants had been given to the recipients. Each recipient received anti-thymocyte globulin induction, then tacrolimus and steroids for about 3 years.

Profiling relied on immunoSEQ multiplex PCR, and the TCRdb table lists in-frame clones only, not all of them. The sample has under 100,000 clones, approximately 94% seen once. The CDR3 loop spans 15 amino acids. Germline CDR1 reads SGHAT; CDR2 reads FQNNGV. With 6 bases clipped from V and 1 base from J, the junction kept 9 bases outside the gene matches. Study findings and constraints: Recipient marrow harbored GvH clones, some of which surfaced first in ileum or blood. Graft-donor T cell macrochimerism in patients accompanied high graft-versus-host to host-versus-graft clonal ratios in allografts.

The table lists this clone with a count of one. The antigen remains unidentified. The chain carries TRBV11-2 and TRBJ2-7, with TRBD1 identical over 7 bases. The material was unstimulated CD4+ T cells sorted from spleen or lymph node cells, obtained before transplant. This clonotype originated in a human donor who was the organ donor for an intestinal transplant. The DNA of the CDR3 is TGTGCCAGCAGTTACAGCAAGGGGGCTTCCTACGAGCAGTACTTC. Its translation: CASSYSKGASYEQYF.